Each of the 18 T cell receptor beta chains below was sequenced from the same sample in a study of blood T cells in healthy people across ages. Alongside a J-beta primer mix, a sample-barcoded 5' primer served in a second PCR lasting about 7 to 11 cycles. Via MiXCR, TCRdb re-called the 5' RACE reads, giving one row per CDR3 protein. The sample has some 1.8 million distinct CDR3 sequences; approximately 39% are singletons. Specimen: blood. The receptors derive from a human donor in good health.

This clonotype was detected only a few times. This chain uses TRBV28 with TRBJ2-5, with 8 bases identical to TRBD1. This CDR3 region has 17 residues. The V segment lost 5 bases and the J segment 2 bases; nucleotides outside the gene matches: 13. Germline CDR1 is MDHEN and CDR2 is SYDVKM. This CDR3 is CASSADRARVGQETQYF. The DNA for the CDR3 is TGTGCCAGCAGTGCGGACAGGGCTAGGGTGGGGCAAGAGACCCAGTACTTC.

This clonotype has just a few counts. CDR3 DNA: TGCGCCAGCAGCCATAGACAGGGGAGCAATCAGCCCCAGCATTTT. Amino acid sequence: CASSHRQGSNQPQHF. The J gene is TRBJ1-5, the V gene TRBV4-1; the match to TRBD1 covers 8 bases. Trimming at V came to 3 bases and at J to 1 base, leaving 2 bases not matched to a gene. CDR1 is MGHRA, CDR2 YSYEKL, per germline. This CDR3 is 15 amino acids long.

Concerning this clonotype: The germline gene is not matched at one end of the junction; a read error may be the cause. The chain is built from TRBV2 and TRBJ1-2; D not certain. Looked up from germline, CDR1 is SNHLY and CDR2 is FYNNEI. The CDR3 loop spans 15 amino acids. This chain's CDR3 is CTSSLYPTTNYGYTF. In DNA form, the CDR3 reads TGTACCAGCAGCCTGTACCCCACGACTAACTATGGCTACACCTTC.

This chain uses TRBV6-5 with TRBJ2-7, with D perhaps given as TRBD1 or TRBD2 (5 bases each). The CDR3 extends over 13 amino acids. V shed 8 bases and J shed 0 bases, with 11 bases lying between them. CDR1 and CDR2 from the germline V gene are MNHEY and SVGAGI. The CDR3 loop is CASGEGFSYEQYF. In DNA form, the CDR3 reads TGTGCCAGCGGCGAGGGGTTCTCCTACGAGCAGTACTTC.

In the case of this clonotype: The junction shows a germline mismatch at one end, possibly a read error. The CDR3 region is CATSVIQGELGTEAFF. In nucleotides, the CDR3 is TGTGCCACCAGTGTAATTCAGGGGGAGTTGGGCACTGAAGCTTTCTTT. The chain recombines TRBV10-3 with TRBJ1-1; 7 nucleotides match TRBD1. The CDR3 contains 16 residues. The germline gives CDR1 ENHRY, CDR2 SYGVKD.

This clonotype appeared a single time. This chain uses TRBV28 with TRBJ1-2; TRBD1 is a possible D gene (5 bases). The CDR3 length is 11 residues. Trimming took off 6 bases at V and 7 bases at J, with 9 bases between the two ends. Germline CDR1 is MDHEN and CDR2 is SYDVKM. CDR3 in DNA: TGTGCCAGCAGCGGGGCGGTTGGCTACACCTTC. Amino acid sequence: CASSGAVGYTF.

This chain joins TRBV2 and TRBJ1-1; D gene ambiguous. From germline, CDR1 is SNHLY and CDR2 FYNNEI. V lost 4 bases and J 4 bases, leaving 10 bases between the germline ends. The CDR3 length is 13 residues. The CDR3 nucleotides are TGTGCCAGCAGTGTAAAGGGAGGCACTGAAGCTTTCTTT. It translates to CASSVKGGTEAFF.

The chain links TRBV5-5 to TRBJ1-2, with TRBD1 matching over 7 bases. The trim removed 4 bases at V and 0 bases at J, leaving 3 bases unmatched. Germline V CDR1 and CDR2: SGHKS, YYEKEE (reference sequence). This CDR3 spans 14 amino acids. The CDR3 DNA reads TGTGCCAGCAGCGGGACAGACTCTAACTATGGCTACACCTTC. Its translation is CASSGTDSNYGYTF. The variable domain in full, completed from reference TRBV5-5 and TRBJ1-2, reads DAGVTQSPTHLIKTRGQQVTLRCSPISGHKSVSWYQQVLGQGPQFIFQYYEKEERGRGNFPDRFSARQFPNYSSELNVNALLLGDSALYLCASSGTDSNYGYTFGSGTRLTVV.

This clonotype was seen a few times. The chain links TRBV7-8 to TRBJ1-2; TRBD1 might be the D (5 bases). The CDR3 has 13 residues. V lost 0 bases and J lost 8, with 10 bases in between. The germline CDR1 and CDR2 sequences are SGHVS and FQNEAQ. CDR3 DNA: TGTGCCAGCAGCTTAGCACAGGAAGGCGGCTACACCTTC. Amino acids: CASSLAQEGGYTF.

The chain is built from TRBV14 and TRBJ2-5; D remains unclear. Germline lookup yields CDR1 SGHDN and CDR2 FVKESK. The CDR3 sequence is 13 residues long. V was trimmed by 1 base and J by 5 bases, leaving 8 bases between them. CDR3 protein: CASSQGRIETQYF. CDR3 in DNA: TGTGCCAGCAGCCAAGGAAGGATTGAGACCCAGTACTTC.

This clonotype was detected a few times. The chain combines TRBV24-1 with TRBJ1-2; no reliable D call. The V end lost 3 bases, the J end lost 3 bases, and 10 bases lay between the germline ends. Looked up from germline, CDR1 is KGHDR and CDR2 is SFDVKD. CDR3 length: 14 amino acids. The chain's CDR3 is CATSDGATYYGYTF. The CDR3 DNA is TGTGCCACCAGTGATGGTGCGACCTACTATGGCTACACCTTC.

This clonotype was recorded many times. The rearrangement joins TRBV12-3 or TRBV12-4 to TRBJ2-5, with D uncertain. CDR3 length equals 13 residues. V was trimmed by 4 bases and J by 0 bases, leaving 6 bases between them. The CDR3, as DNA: TGTGCCAGCAGTTACCGGGACCAAGAGACCCAGTACTTC. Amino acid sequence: CASSYRDQETQYF.

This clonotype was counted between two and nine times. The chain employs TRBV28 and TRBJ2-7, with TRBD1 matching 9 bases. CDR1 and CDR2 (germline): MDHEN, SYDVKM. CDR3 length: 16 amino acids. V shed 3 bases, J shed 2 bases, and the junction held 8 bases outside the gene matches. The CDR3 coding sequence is TGTGCCAGCAGTTTTTTCCCAGACAGGGGGACCTACGAGCAGTACTTC. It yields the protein CASSFFPDRGTYEQYF.

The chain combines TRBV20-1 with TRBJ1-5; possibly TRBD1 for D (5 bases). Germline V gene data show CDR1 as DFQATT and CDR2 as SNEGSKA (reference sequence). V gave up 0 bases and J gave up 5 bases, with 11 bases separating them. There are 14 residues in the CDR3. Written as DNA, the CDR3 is TGCAGTGCTAGAGAAGGTGGGGGGGATCAGCCCCAGCATTTT. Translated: CSAREGGGDQPQHF.

CDR3 sequence: CASSDSGIAVRSYNEQFF. The CDR3, as DNA: TGTGCCAGCAGCGATAGCGGAATAGCGGTCCGCTCCTACAATGAGCAGTTCTTC. The gene calls are TRBV6-1 and TRBJ2-1; a weak D match, TRBD2 (6 bases). Trimming stripped 6 bases from V and 0 bases from J, with 21 bases between. The CDR3 spans 18 residues. The germline gives CDR1 MNHNS, CDR2 SASEGT.

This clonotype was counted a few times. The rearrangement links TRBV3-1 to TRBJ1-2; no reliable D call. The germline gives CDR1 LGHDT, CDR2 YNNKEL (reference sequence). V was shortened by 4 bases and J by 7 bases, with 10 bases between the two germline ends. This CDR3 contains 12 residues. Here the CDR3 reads CASSRPGVGYTF. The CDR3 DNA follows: TGTGCCAGCAGCCGACCAGGAGTTGGCTACACCTTC.

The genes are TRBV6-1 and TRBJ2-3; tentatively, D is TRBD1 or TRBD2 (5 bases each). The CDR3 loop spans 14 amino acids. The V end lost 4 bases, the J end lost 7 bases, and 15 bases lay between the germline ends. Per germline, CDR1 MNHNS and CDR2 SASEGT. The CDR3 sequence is CASSVLGGGNTQYF. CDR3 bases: TGTGCCAGCAGTGTGCTAGGTGGGGGAAATACGCAGTATTTT.

The CDR3 region is CSGLRDTSYEQYF. The CDR3 DNA sequence: TGCAGTGGTCTGAGGGACACGTCCTACGAGCAGTACTTC. The chain combines TRBV20-1 with TRBJ2-7; D is perhaps TRBD1 (6 bases). The CDR3 contains 13 residues. The ends were cut back, 7 bases at V and 1 base at J, with 14 bases in the middle. Germline V CDR1 and CDR2: DFQATT, SNEGSKA (reference sequence).